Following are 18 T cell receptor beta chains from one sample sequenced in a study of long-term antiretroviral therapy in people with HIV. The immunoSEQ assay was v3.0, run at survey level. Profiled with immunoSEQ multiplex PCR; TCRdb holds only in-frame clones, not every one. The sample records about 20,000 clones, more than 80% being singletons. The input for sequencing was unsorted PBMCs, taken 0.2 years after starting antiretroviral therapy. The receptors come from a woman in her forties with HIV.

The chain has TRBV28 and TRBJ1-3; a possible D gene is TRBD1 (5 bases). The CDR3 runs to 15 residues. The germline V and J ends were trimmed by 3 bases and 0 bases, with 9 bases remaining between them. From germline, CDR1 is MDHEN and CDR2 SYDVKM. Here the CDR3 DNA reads TGTGCCAGCAGTTTTTCCGGGGGCTCTGGAAACACCATATATTTT. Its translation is CASSFSGGSGNTIYF.

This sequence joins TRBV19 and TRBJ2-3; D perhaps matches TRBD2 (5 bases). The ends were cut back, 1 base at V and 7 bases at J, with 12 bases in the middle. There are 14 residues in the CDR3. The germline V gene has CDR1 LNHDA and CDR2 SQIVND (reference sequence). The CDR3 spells CASSIAGGEYTQYF. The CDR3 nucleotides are TGTGCCAGTAGTATAGCCGGAGGCGAATATACGCAGTATTTT.

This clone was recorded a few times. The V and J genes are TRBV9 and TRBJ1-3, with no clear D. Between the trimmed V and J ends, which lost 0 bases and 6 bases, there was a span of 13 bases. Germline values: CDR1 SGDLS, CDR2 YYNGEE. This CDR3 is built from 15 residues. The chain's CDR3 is CASSVGGSVLNTIYF. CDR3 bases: TGTGCCAGCAGCGTAGGTGGTTCGGTGTTAAACACCATATATTTT.

CDR3 residues: CASNMGGTETDTQYF. CDR3 bases: TGTGCCAGTAATATGGGAGGGACAGAAACAGATACGCAGTATTTT. The chain combines TRBV19 with TRBJ2-3, with D possibly being TRBD1 or TRBD2 (7 bases each). The CDR3 runs 15 residues. V lost 7 bases and J 3 bases, leaving 17 bases between the germline ends. Germline values: CDR1 LNHDA, CDR2 SQIVND (reference sequence).

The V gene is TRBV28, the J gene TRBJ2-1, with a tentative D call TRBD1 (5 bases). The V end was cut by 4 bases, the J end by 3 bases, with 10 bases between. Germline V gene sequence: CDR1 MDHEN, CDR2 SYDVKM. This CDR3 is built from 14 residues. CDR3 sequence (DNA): TGTGCCAGCAGTTCGTACAGGCTCTACAATGAGCAGTTCTTC. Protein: CASSSYRLYNEQFF.

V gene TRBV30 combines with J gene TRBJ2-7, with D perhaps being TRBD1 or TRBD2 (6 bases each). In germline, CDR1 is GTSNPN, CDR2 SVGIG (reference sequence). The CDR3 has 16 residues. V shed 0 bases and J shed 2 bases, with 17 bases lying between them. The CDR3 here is CAWSVPGGRSPYEQYF. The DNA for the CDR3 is TGTGCCTGGAGTGTACCCGGGGGCAGAAGCCCCTACGAGCAGTACTTC.

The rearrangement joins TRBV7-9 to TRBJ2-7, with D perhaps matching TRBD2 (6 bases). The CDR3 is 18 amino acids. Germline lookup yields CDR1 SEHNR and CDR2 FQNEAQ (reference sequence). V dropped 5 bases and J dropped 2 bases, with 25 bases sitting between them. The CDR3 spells CASSPRGYGAGAAYEQYF. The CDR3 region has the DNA TGTGCCAGCAGCCCCCGGGGGTACGGAGCGGGCGCAGCCTACGAGCAGTACTTC.

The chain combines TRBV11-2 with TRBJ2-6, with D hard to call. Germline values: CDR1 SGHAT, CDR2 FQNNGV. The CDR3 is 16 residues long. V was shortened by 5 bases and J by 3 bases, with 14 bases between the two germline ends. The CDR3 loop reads CASSPHLGDGANVLTF. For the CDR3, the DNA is TGTGCCAGCAGCCCACACCTGGGCGATGGGGCCAACGTCCTGACTTTC.

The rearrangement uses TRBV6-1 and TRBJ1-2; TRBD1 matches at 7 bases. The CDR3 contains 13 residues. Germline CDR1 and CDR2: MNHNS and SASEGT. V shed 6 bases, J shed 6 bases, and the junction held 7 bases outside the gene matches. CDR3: CASSAGQVNGYTF. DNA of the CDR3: TGTGCCAGCAGCGCAGGACAGGTCAATGGCTACACCTTC.

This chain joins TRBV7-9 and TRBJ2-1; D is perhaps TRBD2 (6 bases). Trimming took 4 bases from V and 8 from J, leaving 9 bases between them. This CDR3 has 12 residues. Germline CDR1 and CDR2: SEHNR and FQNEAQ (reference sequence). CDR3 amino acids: CASSSRGDEQFF. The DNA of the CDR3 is TGTGCCAGCAGCTCGCGGGGAGATGAGCAGTTCTTC.

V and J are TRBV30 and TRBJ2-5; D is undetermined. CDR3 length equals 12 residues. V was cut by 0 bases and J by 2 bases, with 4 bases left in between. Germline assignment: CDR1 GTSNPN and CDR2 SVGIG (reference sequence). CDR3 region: CAWSVRQETQYF. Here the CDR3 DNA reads TGTGCCTGGAGTGTACGTCAAGAGACCCAGTACTTC.

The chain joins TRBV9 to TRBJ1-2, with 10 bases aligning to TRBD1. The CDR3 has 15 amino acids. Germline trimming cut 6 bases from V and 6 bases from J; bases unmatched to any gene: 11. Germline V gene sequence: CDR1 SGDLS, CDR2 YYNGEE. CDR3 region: CASNRQGAPQDGYTF. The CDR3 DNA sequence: TGTGCCAGCAACCGACAGGGGGCCCCCCAGGATGGCTACACCTTC.

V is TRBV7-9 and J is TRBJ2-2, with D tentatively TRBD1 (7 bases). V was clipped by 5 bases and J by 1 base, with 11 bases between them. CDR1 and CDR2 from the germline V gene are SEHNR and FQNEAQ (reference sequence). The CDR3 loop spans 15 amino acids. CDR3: CASSGGTVNTGELFF. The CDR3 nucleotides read TGTGCCAGCAGCGGCGGGACAGTGAACACCGGGGAGCTGTTTTTT.

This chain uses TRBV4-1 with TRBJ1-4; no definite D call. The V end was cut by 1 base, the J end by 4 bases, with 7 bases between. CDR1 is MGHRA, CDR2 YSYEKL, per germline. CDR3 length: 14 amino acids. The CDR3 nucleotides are TGCGCCAGCAGCCAAGTAGGCCTTAATGAAAAACTGTTTTTT. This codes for CASSQVGLNEKLFF.

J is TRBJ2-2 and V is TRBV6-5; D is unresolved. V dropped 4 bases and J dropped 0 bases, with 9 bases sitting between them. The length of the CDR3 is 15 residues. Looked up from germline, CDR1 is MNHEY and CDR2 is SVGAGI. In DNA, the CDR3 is TGTGCCAGCAGTTGGACCTTCGCGAACACCGGGGAGCTGTTTTTT. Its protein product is CASSWTFANTGELFF.

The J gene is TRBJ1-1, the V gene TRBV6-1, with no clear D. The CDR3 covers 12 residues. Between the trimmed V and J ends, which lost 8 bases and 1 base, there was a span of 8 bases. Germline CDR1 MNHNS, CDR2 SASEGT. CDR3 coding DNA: TGTGCCAGCGATCCCGGGAACACTGAAGCTTTCTTT. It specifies CASDPGNTEAFF.

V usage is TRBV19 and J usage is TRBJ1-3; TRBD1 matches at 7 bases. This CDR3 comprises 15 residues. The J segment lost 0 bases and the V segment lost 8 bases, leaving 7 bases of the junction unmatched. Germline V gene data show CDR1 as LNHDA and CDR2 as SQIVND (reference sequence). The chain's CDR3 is CASRTGDFSGNTIYF. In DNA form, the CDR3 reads TGTGCCAGTCGAACAGGGGACTTCTCTGGAAACACCATATATTTT. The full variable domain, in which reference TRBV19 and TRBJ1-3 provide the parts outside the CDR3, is DGGITQSPKYLFRKEGQNVTLSCEQNLNHDAMYWYRQDPGQGLRLIYYSQIVNDFQKGDIAEGYSVSREKKESFPLTVTSAQKNPTAFYLCASRTGDFSGNTIYFGEGSWLTVV.

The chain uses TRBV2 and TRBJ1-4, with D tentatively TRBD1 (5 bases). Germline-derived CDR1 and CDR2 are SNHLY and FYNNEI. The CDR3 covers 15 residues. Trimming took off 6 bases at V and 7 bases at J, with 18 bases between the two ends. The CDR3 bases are TGTGCCAGCAGAGAACCGGGACTAGGCAGTGAAAAACTGTTTTTT. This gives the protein CASREPGLGSEKLFF.